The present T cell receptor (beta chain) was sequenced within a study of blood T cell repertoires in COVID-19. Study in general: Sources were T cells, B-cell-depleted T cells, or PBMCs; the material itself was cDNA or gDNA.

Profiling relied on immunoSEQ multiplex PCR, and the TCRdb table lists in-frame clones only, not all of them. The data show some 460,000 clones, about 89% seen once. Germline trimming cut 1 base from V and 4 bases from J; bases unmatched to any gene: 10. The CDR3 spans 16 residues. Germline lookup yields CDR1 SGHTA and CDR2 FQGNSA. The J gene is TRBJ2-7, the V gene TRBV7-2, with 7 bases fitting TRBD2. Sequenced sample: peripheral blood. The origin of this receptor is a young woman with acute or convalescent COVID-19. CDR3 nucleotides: TGTGCCAGCAGCTTAGGGCCGGCAGGACTAGTGTACGAGCAGTACTTC. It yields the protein CASSLGPAGLVYEQYF.